One and the same sample provided the 10 T cell receptor beta chains below, sequenced in a study of shared clonotypes between healthy human individuals. Using immunoSEQ multiplex PCR, the repertoire was profiled, and TCRdb retains in-frame clones only, with some absent. The data show roughly 2,500,000 clones, roughly 93% seen once. The sequenced sample consisted of naive CD4+ T cells from PBMCs. Subset denoted: CD45RA+ positively selected. These TCRs come from a man aged 18 to 30 in good health. Some clones in this sample may be carry-over from other donors' samples.

The chain carries TRBV28 and TRBJ2-1, with D uncertain. V was cut by 6 bases and J by 2 bases, with 17 bases left in between. This CDR3 is built from 16 residues. Germline assignment: CDR1 MDHEN and CDR2 SYDVKM. CDR3 in amino acids: CASRKLRARTYNEQFF. CDR3 nucleotide sequence: TGTGCCAGCAGAAAGCTAAGAGCTCGAACCTACAATGAGCAGTTCTTC.

The rearrangement links TRBV5-1 to TRBJ2-5, with D perhaps matching TRBD1 or TRBD2 (6 bases each). This CDR3 region has 16 residues. Germline CDR1 SGHRS, CDR2 YFSETQ. The V end lost 0 bases, the J end lost 1 base, and 13 bases lay between the germline ends. This CDR3 reads CASSLGSGEVQETQYF. CDR3 DNA: TGCGCCAGCAGCTTGGGTTCAGGGGAGGTCCAAGAGACCCAGTACTTC.

The chain carries TRBV4-1 and TRBJ2-5; weak D call: TRBD2 (5 bases). The CDR3 consists of 16 residues. Between the trimmed V and J ends, which lost 1 base and 2 bases, there was a span of 14 bases. Germline assignment: CDR1 MGHRA and CDR2 YSYEKL. The CDR3 DNA is TGCGCCAGCAGCCAAGGGCCCCCCGGGGTTCAAGAGACCCAGTACTTC. The encoded protein is CASSQGPPGVQETQYF.

This clone has just one count. V gene TRBV5-4 combines with J gene TRBJ2-2, with D perhaps matching TRBD2 (5 bases). CDR1 is SGHNT, CDR2 YYREEE, per germline (reference sequence). V lost 0 bases, J lost 6 bases, and 9 bases lay in between. The CDR3 extends over 14 amino acids. The CDR3 region is CASSLAGKAGELFF. The DNA for the CDR3 is TGTGCCAGCAGCTTGGCGGGGAAGGCCGGGGAGCTGTTTTTT.

The V call is TRBV28, the J call TRBJ1-6; D is possibly TRBD1 (6 bases). This CDR3 is 15 amino acids long. The germline V and J ends were trimmed by 5 bases and 13 bases, with 21 bases remaining between them. Germline CDR1 and CDR2: MDHEN and SYDVKM. The CDR3 DNA sequence: TGTGCCAGCAGTATCCTCAGGGGCAGATCGGTCCCCCTCCACTTT. Protein: CASSILRGRSVPLHF.

The V call is TRBV20-1, the J call TRBJ1-1; 9 nucleotides agree with TRBD1. The V gene's germline CDR1 is DFQATT and CDR2 SNEGSKA (reference sequence). V lost 6 bases to trimming and J lost 10 bases; unmatched junction nucleotides: 6. This CDR3 has 11 amino acids. The CDR3: CSATQGAGAFF. CDR3 nucleotide sequence: TGCAGTGCAACACAGGGGGCGGGAGCTTTCTTT.

The rearrangement links TRBV6-6 to TRBJ2-7, with 9 bases that match TRBD1. CDR1 is MNHNY and CDR2 is SVGAGI in the germline V gene (reference sequence). J was trimmed by 6 bases and V by 5 bases; bases with no gene match: 14. CDR3 length: 16 residues. CDR3 sequence: CASSAGTGRSGSEQYF. CDR3 DNA sequence: TGTGCCAGCAGTGCAGGGACAGGGCGTTCTGGCTCCGAGCAGTACTTC.

This clone appeared a single time. The chain uses TRBV5-6 and TRBJ2-7, with TRBD2 matching 9 bases. The ends lost 4 bases at V and 5 bases at J; junction bases unmatched: 4. The CDR3 has 13 amino acids. Germline lookup yields CDR1 SGHDT and CDR2 YYEEEE. The CDR3 nucleotides are TGTGCCAGCAGCCCGGGACTAGCAGACGAGCAGTACTTC. Translation: CASSPGLADEQYF.

V and J are TRBV7-9 and TRBJ1-3; D ambiguous. The CDR3 covers 16 residues. Between the trimmed V and J ends, which lost 2 bases and 0 bases, there was a span of 11 bases. The germline V gene encodes CDR1 SEHNR and CDR2 FQNEAQ (reference sequence). CDR3 nucleotides: TGTGCCAGCAGCTTAAGGCCCGGGATCTCTGGAAACACCATATATTTT. It encodes CASSLRPGISGNTIYF.

This clone has a single count. V gene TRBV9 combines with J gene TRBJ2-1; 9 nucleotides agree with TRBD2. This CDR3 is 16 amino acids long. Germline V gene lookup returns CDR1 SGDLS and CDR2 YYNGEE. V lost 4 bases, J lost 4 bases, and 9 bases stayed unmatched. The CDR3 DNA reads TGTGCCAGCAGCCTCATGGGAAGCGGGGGGTACAATGAGCAGTTCTTC. Protein: CASSLMGSGGYNEQFF.